This is a list of T cell receptor beta chains from one sample in a study of shared clonotypes between healthy human individuals. Assay: immunoSEQ multiplex PCR; the TCRdb copy retains only in-frame clones and omits some. The sample lists 450,000 to 600,000 clones, 75% to 85% seen once, with over 10% in the top ten. The sample was PBMCs. The receptors shown here come from a woman in her forties in good health. Some clones in this sample may be carry-over from other donors' samples. Each CDR3 is given with its conserved first and last residue. D genes are given only for firm matches. Clone size is shown for a subset of rows, as once, few, many or a class of expanded clone.

j_call v_call d_call clone_size cdr3_aa cdr3_nt
TRBJ2-7 TRBV4-2 - - CASSHGGGLGEQYF TGTGCCAGCAGTCACGGTGGGGGGTTGGGCGAGCAGTACTTC
TRBJ2-1 TRBV7-3 - - CASSLRSGREYNEQFF TGTGCCAGCAGCTTAAGGTCCGGGCGGGAATACAATGAGCAGTTCTTC
TRBJ2-1 TRBV5-1 TRBD1 - CASSPDATGSHNEQFF TGCGCCAGCAGCCCCGATGCGACAGGGTCCCACAATGAGCAGTTCTTC
TRBJ2-5 TRBV28 TRBD2 - CASTSGSVIETQYF TGTGCCAGTACTAGCGGGAGTGTGATAGAGACCCAGTACTTC
TRBJ2-2 TRBV29-1 TRBD1 - CSVPRDRPFTGELFF TGCAGCGTGCCCCGGGACAGGCCTTTCACCGGGGAGCTGTTTTTT
TRBJ2-2 TRBV4-3 - - CASSQDIRGNGELFF TGCGCCAGCAGCCAAGATATCAGGGGAAACGGGGAGCTGTTTTTT
TRBJ2-1 TRBV28 - - CASSPVGTSSYNEQFF TGTGCCAGCAGCCCTGTGGGCACCAGCTCCTACAATGAGCAGTTCTTC
TRBJ1-3 TRBV11-2 - - CASSLDLAQGNTIYF TGTGCCAGCAGCTTAGACTTAGCTCAAGGAAACACCATATATTTT
TRBJ2-1 TRBV19 TRBD2 - CATRWGGRHNEQFF TGTGCCACCCGGTGGGGAGGGCGCCACAATGAGCAGTTCTTC
TRBJ1-5 TRBV7-9 - once CASSFLNDQPQHF TGTGCCAGCAGCTTTCTTAACGATCAGCCCCAGCATTTT
TRBJ2-5 TRBV27 TRBD2 - CASSSSSGRYQETQYF TGTGCCAGCAGTTCCTCTAGCGGGAGGTACCAAGAGACCCAGTACTTC
TRBJ2-1 TRBV28 TRBD1 - CAIRDRGRSNEQFF TGTGCCATCAGGGACAGGGGAAGGTCGAATGAGCAGTTCTTC
TRBJ1-1 TRBV5-1 - - CASSLRGTEAFF TGCGCCAGCAGCCTAAGGGGGACTGAAGCTTTCTTT
TRBJ1-3 TRBV13 - - CASSSRSEGNTIYF TGTGCCAGCAGCTCACGTTCGGAGGGAAACACCATATATTTT
TRBJ1-4 TRBV7-9 TRBD1 - CASSWPGQGELPNEKLFF TGTGCCAGCAGCTGGCCGGGACAGGGGGAACTCCCTAATGAAAAACTGTTTTTT
TRBJ2-1 TRBV7-2 - - CASSLAAQGSYNEQFF TGTGCCAGCAGCCTCGCCGCGCAGGGGTCCTACAATGAGCAGTTCTTC
TRBJ2-7 TRBV14 TRBD2 - CASSQIQGGRVPYEQYF TGTGCCAGCAGCCAAATCCAAGGAGGGAGGGTTCCCTACGAGCAGTACTTC
TRBJ2-7 TRBV18 TRBD1 - CASSPRQGGGEQYF TGTGCCAGCTCACCACGACAGGGGGGAGGCGAGCAGTACTTC
TRBJ2-5 TRBV6-5 - - CASSYGRGPRETQYF TGTGCCAGCAGTTACGGGCGGGGACCGCGGGAGACCCAGTACTTC
TRBJ2-7 TRBV28 - - CASSSTPTYEQYF TGTGCCAGCAGTTCCACTCCGACCTACGAGCAGTACTTC
TRBJ2-1 TRBV7-3 TRBD2 - CASSSRTSGSVNEQFF TGTGCCAGCAGCTCGAGGACTAGCGGGAGTGTCAATGAGCAGTTCTTC
TRBJ1-3 TRBV6-1 - few CASSETRNIGNTIYF TGTGCCAGCAGTGAGACAAGGAATATTGGAAACACCATATATTTT
TRBJ1-4 TRBV28 - - CASSPPATNEKLFF TGTGCCAGCAGTCCCCCCGCAACTAATGAAAAACTGTTTTTT
TRBJ2-3 TRBV4-2 TRBD2 once CASSQDRAASGRGGTDTQYF TGTGCCAGCAGCCAAGATCGGGCGGCTAGCGGGAGAGGTGGCACAGATACGCAGTATTTT
TRBJ1-4 TRBV6-5 TRBD1 - CASRRTGGNEKLFF TGTGCCAGCAGGAGGACAGGGGGAAATGAAAAACTGTTTTTT
TRBJ2-7 TRBV18 TRBD2 - CASSQGGTRLYEQYF TGTGCCAGCTCACAAGGCGGGACTAGGTTATACGAGCAGTACTTC
TRBJ1-2 TRBV2 TRBD1 - CASSLQPARGQNGYTF TGTGCCAGCAGTTTACAACCCGCTAGGGGACAGAATGGCTACACCTTC
TRBJ1-1 TRBV11-2 - few CASSPNGGRKAFF TGTGCCAGCAGCCCGAACGGGGGGAGGAAAGCTTTCTTT
TRBJ2-3 TRBV27 - once CASSLLGLGTDTQYF TGTGCCAGCAGTTTATTGGGGCTCGGCACAGATACGCAGTATTTT